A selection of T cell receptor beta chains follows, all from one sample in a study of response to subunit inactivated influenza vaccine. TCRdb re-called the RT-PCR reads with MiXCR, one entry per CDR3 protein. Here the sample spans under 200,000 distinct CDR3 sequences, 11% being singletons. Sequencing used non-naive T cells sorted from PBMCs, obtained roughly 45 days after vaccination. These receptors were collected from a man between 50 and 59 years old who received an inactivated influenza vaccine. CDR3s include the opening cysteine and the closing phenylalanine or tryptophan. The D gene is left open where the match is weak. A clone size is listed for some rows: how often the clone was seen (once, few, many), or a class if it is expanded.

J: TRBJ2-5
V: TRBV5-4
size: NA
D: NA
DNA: TGTGCCAGCAGAGGTGGGATGGCGGAGACCCAGTACTTC
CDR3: CASRGGMAETQYF

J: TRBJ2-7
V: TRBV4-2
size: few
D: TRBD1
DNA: TGTGCCAGCAGCTCCGGAGACAGGGGGCAAAACTACGAGCAGTACTTC
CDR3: CASSSGDRGQNYEQYF

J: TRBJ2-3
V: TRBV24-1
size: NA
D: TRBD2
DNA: TGTGCCACCAGTGATCTGGGCTTAGCGGGGGGAGCAGATACGCAGTATTTT
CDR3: CATSDLGLAGGADTQYF

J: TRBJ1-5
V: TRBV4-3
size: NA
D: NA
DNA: TGCGCCAGCAGCCAAGATTGGACATTCGGGAATCAGCCCCAGCATTTT
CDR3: CASSQDWTFGNQPQHF

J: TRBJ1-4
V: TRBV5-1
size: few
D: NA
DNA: TGCGCCAGCAGCAAGGGGACACCTAATAATGAAAAACTGTTTTTT
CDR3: CASSKGTPNNEKLFF

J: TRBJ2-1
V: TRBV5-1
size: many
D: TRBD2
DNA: TGCGCCAGCAGCCCGGGACTAGCGGGAGGGACAGGAGGCTACAATGAGCAGTTCTTC
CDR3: CASSPGLAGGTGGYNEQFF

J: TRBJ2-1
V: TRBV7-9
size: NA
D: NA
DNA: TGTGCCAGCCAAACGACTAGCGAGGGGGCTTGGAATGAACAGTTCTTC
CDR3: CASQTTSEGAWNEQFF

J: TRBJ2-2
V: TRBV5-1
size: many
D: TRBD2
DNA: TGCGCCAGCAGCGTGACTAGCGGGAGCTCCGGGGAGCTGTTTTTT
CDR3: CASSVTSGSSGELFF

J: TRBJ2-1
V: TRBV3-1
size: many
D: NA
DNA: TGTGCCAGCAGCCTCAGGGGAATCAATGAGCAGTTCTTC
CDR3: CASSLRGINEQFF

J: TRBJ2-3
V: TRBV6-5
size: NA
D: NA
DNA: TGTGCCAGCAGTTCTTTTAAAGCTAGCACAGATACGCAGTATTTT
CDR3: CASSSFKASTDTQYF

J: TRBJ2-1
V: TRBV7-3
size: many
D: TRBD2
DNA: TGTGCCAGCAGCTTAACGACCACTAGCGGGACCCACAATGAGCAGTTCTTC
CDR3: CASSLTTTSGTHNEQFF

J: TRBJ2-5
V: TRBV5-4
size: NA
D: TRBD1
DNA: TGTGCCAGCAGCTACGGGACAGGGGGCAGAGAGACCCAGTACTTC
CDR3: CASSYGTGGRETQYF

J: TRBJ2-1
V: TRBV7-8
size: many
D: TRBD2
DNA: TGTGCCAGCAGCTACGGGGGGGGGATGTACAATGAGCAGTTCTTC
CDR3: CASSYGGGMYNEQFF

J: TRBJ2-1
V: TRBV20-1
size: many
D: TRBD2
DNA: TGCAGTGCTAGAGAACGGGGCGGGAGGGCCATGAAGGAGCAGTTCTTC
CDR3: CSARERGGRAMKEQFF

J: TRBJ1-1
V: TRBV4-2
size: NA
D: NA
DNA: TGTGCCAGCAGCAAATTGGACGGAGACACTGAAGCTTTCTTT
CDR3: CASSKLDGDTEAFF

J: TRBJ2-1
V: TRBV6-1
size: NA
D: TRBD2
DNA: TGTGCCAGCAGCCTCACTAGCGGGAGTTTCAATGAGCAGTTCTTC
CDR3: CASSLTSGSFNEQFF

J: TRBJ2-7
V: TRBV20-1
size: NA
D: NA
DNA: TGCAGTGCTAGTGAGGGTTACGAGCAGTACTTC
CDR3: CSASEGYEQYF

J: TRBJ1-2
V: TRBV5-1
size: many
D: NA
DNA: TGCGCCAGCAGCCACTCAACAGGGAATGGCTACACCTTC
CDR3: CASSHSTGNGYTF

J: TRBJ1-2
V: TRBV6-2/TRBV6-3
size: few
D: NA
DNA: TGTGCCAGCAGCTCCATTACAGGCGGAACCATCGGCTACACCTTC
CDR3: CASSSITGGTIGYTF

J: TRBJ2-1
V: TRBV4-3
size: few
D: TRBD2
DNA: TGCGCCAGCAGCCAGGGGACTAGCGGAAGTTGGTACAATGAGCAGTTCTTC
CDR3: CASSQGTSGSWYNEQFF

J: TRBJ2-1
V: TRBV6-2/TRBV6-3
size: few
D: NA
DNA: TGTGCCAGCAGTTACGCAGGGTCGATCGATGAGCAGTTCTTC
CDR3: CASSYAGSIDEQFF

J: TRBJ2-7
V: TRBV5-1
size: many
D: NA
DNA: TGCGCCAGCAGCTTAACACTAGGCTACGAGCAGTACTTC
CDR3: CASSLTLGYEQYF

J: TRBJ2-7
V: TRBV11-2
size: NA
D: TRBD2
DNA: TGTGCCAGCAGCCCCGGGACTAGCGGGAGGACTGCCTACGAGCAGTACTTC
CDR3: CASSPGTSGRTAYEQYF

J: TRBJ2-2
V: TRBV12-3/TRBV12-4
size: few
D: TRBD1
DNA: TGTGCCAGCAGTTTCGACAGGGAGTGGGGGGAGCTGTTTTTT
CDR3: CASSFDREWGELFF

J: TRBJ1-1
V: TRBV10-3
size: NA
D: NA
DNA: TGTGCCATCAGTGTCGGCCAGGGGAACGCTGAAGCTTTCTTT
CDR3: CAISVGQGNAEAFF

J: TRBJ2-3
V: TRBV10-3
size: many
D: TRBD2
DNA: TGTGCCAGCGCCGGGACTAGCAGTGATACGCAGTATTTT
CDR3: CASAGTSSDTQYF

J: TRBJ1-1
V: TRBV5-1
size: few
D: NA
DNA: TGCGCCAGCAGCCAGGATCAGGAGAACACTGAAGCTTTCTTT
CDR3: CASSQDQENTEAFF

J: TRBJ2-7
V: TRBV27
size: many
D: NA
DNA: TGTGCCAGCAGTTTACTCTGGGCGGGCTCCTACGAGCAGTACTTC
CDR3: CASSLLWAGSYEQYF

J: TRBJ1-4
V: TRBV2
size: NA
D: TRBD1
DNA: TGTGCCAGCAGACTACAGGGGATCGGTGAAAAACTGTTTTTT
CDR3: CASRLQGIGEKLFF